This is a list of T cell receptor beta chains from one sample in a study of shared clonotypes between healthy human individuals. Generated by immunoSEQ multiplex PCR, the TCRdb table keeps only in-frame clones and is missing some. Among over 1.5 million clones, approximately 98% were seen once, and the ten largest hold approximately 0.44%. Sample: naive CD4+ T cells sorted from blood. These receptors all come from a man aged 25-45 years in good health. CDR3s include the opening cysteine and the closing phenylalanine or tryptophan. D genes are given only for firm matches.

J	V	D	CDR3
TRBJ2-2	TRBV19	-	CASSTGYRELFF
TRBJ2-5	TRBV18	-	CASSPPRALATQYF
TRBJ2-5	TRBV9	-	CASSVLGVEGETQYF
TRBJ2-2	TRBV2	TRBD2	CASSERLAGAGTGELFF
TRBJ2-7	TRBV25-1	TRBD2	CASNPSGSTYEQYF
TRBJ2-1	TRBV2	TRBD2	CASSRREGGNEQFF
TRBJ2-3	TRBV30	TRBD2	CAWRAGGPSDTQYF
TRBJ2-3	TRBV5-1	-	CASSLTLGTDTQYF
TRBJ2-3	TRBV7-2	TRBD2	CASSFPTSGTDTQYF
TRBJ2-7	TRBV10-3	-	CAISDSGGTYEQYF
TRBJ2-2	TRBV6-6	TRBD1	CASSLLGGAGTGELFF
TRBJ2-1	TRBV5-6	-	CASSFLSGITYNEQFF
TRBJ2-2	TRBV5-1	-	CASSLRGGNTGELFF
TRBJ2-2	TRBV13	-	CASSRTANTGELFF
TRBJ2-7	TRBV6-6	TRBD2	CASSYSGTSVTYEQYF
TRBJ2-1	TRBV5-4	TRBD2	CASRPGTSSNEQFF
TRBJ1-1	TRBV18	-	CASSPQTTTNTEAFF
TRBJ2-3	TRBV6-1	TRBD2	CASSSTGGGSDTQYF
TRBJ2-6	TRBV29-1	TRBD1	CSVTGPDSGANVLTF
TRBJ1-2	TRBV5-5	-	CASSTDKTNYGYTF
TRBJ2-7	TRBV6-5	TRBD1	CASGTGIEQYF
TRBJ2-3	TRBV2	TRBD1	CASSDPGQGTDTQYF
TRBJ1-5	TRBV6-1	TRBD1	CATLGTAYNQPQHF
TRBJ2-1	TRBV13	TRBD2	CASSLDRGRVGNEQFF
TRBJ2-3	TRBV29-1	-	CSVAPVLLTDTQYF
TRBJ2-3	TRBV5-1	TRBD2	CASSVALAGGRDTQYF
TRBJ1-2	TRBV9	-	CASSVSRYGYTF
TRBJ2-7	TRBV28	TRBD2	CASRPSGSSYEQYF
TRBJ1-2	TRBV7-8	-	CASSPRGRRWLGYTF
TRBJ2-1	TRBV19	TRBD2	CASSMLGLAGEQFF
TRBJ1-1	TRBV20-1	-	CSASNSLQAFF
TRBJ2-3	TRBV11-3	-	CASSLHRGTDTQYF
TRBJ2-7	TRBV10-3	TRBD1	CAISESELDRAEQYF
TRBJ1-1	TRBV9	-	CASSVVGENTEAFF
TRBJ2-1	TRBV6-5	TRBD1	CASSYKTGAPQFF
TRBJ2-7	TRBV27	TRBD1	CASSLVGQAPREYF
TRBJ1-4	TRBV10-2	-	CASSESNRATSNEKLFF
TRBJ2-1	TRBV10-2	-	CASREIANSYNEQFF
TRBJ2-7	TRBV30	-	CAWSVAAQGLGSGEQYF
TRBJ1-1	TRBV19	-	CASTPGVASNTEAFF
TRBJ2-1	TRBV27	TRBD2	CASSLWLAGGPTNEQFF
TRBJ1-1	TRBV5-1	-	CASSLGAAEGYTEAFF
TRBJ1-2	TRBV5-6	TRBD1	CASSSGQSRVYGYTF
TRBJ2-1	TRBV5-1	-	CASSFLSTPYNEQFF
TRBJ2-1	TRBV27	-	CASTRAAGVYNEQFF
TRBJ1-1	TRBV10-3	-	CAISEPTGFNTEAFF
TRBJ2-7	TRBV28	TRBD2	CAGRTSGTYEQYF
TRBJ1-2	TRBV18	-	CASSPPRGLVDYGYTF
TRBJ2-1	TRBV5-1	TRBD2	CASSVLAGVENNEQFF
TRBJ2-2	TRBV18	-	CASSPGQGRFGELFF